This TCR beta chain was captured in a study of T cell responses to AZD1222 COVID-19 vaccine. Study-level results: In a largely white British group with more females than males, clonal diversity was possibly underestimated.

V dropped 0 bases and J dropped 7 bases, with 11 bases sitting between them. Looked up from germline, CDR1 is MNHEY and CDR2 is SVGEGT. The CDR3 runs 14 residues. About this clone itself: Its matching antigen is unknown.

This table comes from immunoSEQ multiplex PCR, and its TCRdb copy is limited to in-frame clones, with some not included. In the table there are under 110,000 clones, around 87% of which are singletons. This clonotype was obtained from an adult who received the AZD1222 COVID-19 vaccine. This specimen was peripheral blood, taken 28 days after the second AZD1222 dose. The gene calls are TRBV6-2 or TRBV6-3 and TRBJ2-3; D is unresolved. The CDR3 DNA is TGTGCCAGCAGTTACTCGACTGGGTGGAATACGCAGTATTTT. Amino acids: CASSYSTGWNTQYF.